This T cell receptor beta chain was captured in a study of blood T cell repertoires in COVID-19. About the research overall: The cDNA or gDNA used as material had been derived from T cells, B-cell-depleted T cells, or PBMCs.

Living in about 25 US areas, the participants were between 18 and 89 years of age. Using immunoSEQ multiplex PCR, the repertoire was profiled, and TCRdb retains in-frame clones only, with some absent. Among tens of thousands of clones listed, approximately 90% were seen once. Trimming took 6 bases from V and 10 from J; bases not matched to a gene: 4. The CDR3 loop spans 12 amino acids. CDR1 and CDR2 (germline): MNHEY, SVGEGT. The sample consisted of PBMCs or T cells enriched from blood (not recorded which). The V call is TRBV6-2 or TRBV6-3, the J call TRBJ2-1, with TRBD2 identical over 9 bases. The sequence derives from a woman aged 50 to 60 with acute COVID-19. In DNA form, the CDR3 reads TGTGCCAGCAGCCCCCTAGCGGGAGAGCAGTTCTTC. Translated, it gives CASSPLAGEQFF.